The T cell receptor (beta chain) described here comes from a study of cytomegalovirus exposure and HLA in healthy donors. Whole-study results and caveats: The productive fraction for most TCR beta V segments was about 87% or about 30% in an earlier analysis. In a later analysis, parvovirus B19, influenza, CMV and Epstein-Barr virus appeared linked to several top co-occurrence clusters.

J was trimmed by 0 bases and V by 1 base; bases with no gene match: 6. The CDR3 consists of 18 residues. Per germline, CDR1 MDHEN and CDR2 SYDVKM. PCR employed 60 Vbeta and 13 Jbeta primers. Assay used: immunoSEQ multiplex PCR; TCRdb lists only in-frame clones, some missing. Of under 200,000 clones listed, around 76% are singletons. On this clone itself: Its antigen is currently unknown.

The receptor's source is a man between 35 and 55 years old in good health and CMV-seronegative. The V and J genes are TRBV28 and TRBJ1-3, with TRBD1 matching 10 bases. The sample taken for sequencing was PBMCs. The CDR3 sequence: CASSLYGTGVLSGNTIYF. CDR3 in DNA: TGTGCCAGCAGTTTATACGGGACAGGGGTCCTCTCTGGAAACACCATATATTTT.